This paragraph reports one T cell receptor (beta chain). The antigen is not known. Amplified regions were TCR beta CDR3 sequences from RNA transcripts. HTBI primers were used for first-round RT-PCR of the TCR CDR3. TCRdb processed the multiplex PCR reads anew with MiXCR; each CDR3 protein has one entry. The sample consists of hundreds of thousands of distinct CDR3 sequences, around 22% of them appearing once. V was shortened by 4 bases and J by 5 bases, with 14 bases between the two germline ends. CDR3 length equals 14 residues. The germline V gene encodes CDR1 GTSNPN and CDR2 SVGIG (reference sequence). These data are taken from a study of T cells in Graves' hyperthyroidism and ophthalmopathy. General study points: Ophthalmopathy got predicted by the model a median approximately six months before its onset.

This sequence joins TRBV30 and TRBJ2-2; TRBD2 might be the D (5 bases). Sequencing input: blood. This TCR came from a man in his thirties or forties with Graves' ophthalmopathy. The CDR3 region is CAWIRRRATGELFF. CDR3 nucleotides: TGTGCCTGGATTCGCCGGCGGGCGACCGGGGAGCTGTTTTTT.